This T cell receptor beta chain derives from a study of molecular identifiers for immune sequencing clone quantification. TCRdb reprocessed the PCR reads with MiXCR, giving one entry per CDR3 protein. Of about 640,000 distinct CDR3 sequences in the sample, about 20% were seen once. CDR3 size: 17 residues. Losses at the gene ends were 0 bases for V and 5 bases for J; bases not matched to a gene: 8. Germline V gives CDR1 LGHNA, CDR2 YSLEER. The naive CD8 libraries originated from between about 17,000 and 1,000,000 sorted cells and drew on 10%, 30% or 50% RNA. The sequenced sample consisted of naive CD8+ T cells from blood, with Jurkat cell RNA spiked in. As to subset: FACS-sorted CD8+CD4-CCR7+CD45RA+ naive T cells. The TCR was taken from a human donor in good health. Some libraries in this study had Jurkat cell RNA spiked in. The chain couples TRBV4-3 to TRBJ2-7; 12 nucleotides align to TRBD2. CDR3 sequence reads: CASSQDLTSGRRNEQYF. DNA for the CDR3: TGCGCCAGCAGCCAAGACTTGACTAGCGGGAGACGCAACGAGCAGTACTTC.